Shown below are 6 T cell receptor beta chains from a single sample sequenced in a study of cytomegalovirus exposure and HLA in healthy donors. 13 Jbeta primers and 60 Vbeta primers were used for the PCR. Method: immunoSEQ multiplex PCR; TCRdb's copy keeps in-frame clones and lacks some. This table holds around 150,000 clones, around 80% found once. The source material was PBMCs. Receptors originate from a man aged 50 or older in good health and CMV-seronegative.

The V call is TRBV2, the J call TRBJ1-5, with a tentative D call TRBD1 (6 bases). The germline V gene has CDR1 SNHLY and CDR2 FYNNEI. The V and J ends lost 5 bases and 6 bases respectively, with 14 bases between them. The CDR3 runs to 14 residues. The CDR3 reads CASSLRGSGQPQHF. The CDR3 DNA reads as TGTGCCAGCAGTTTAAGGGGGAGCGGTCAGCCCCAGCATTTT. The whole variable domain, remainder taken from reference TRBV2 and TRBJ1-5, is EPEVTQTPSHQVTQMGQEVILRCVPISNHLYFYWYRQILGQKVEFLVSFYNNEISEKSEIFDDQFSVERPDGSNFTLKIRSTKLEDSAMYFCASSLRGSGQPQHFGDGTRLSIL.

The gene calls are TRBV9 and TRBJ1-2; tentative D call: TRBD1 (5 bases). The V gene's germline CDR1 is SGDLS and CDR2 YYNGEE. V was pared by 4 bases and J by 4 bases, with 11 bases between. The CDR3 length is 13 residues. CDR3 residues: CASSPQGFYGYTF. CDR3 in DNA: TGTGCCAGCAGCCCTCAGGGATTCTATGGCTACACCTTC.

The gene calls are TRBV19 and TRBJ2-5; 8 nucleotides line up with TRBD2. The V and J ends lost 2 bases and 2 bases, in that order; junction bases with no gene match: 4. Germline lookup yields CDR1 LNHDA and CDR2 SQIVND (reference sequence). The CDR3 has 15 amino acids. The CDR3 protein is CASSISRLAQETQYF. The CDR3 DNA sequence: TGTGCCAGTAGTATAAGTAGACTAGCGCAAGAGACCCAGTACTTC. Full variable domain (rest looked up from reference TRBV19 and TRBJ2-5): DGGITQSPKYLFRKEGQNVTLSCEQNLNHDAMYWYRQDPGQGLRLIYYSQIVNDFQKGDIAEGYSVSREKKESFPLTVTSAQKNPTAFYLCASSISRLAQETQYFGPGTRLLVL.

This clone has only one observation. The chain joins TRBV21-1 to TRBJ2-1; no DNA check was done on the table's D call, TRBD1. TRBV21-1 represents a pseudogene. The CDR3 length is 17 residues. The CDR3 sequence is CASSSYPLGQLLNEQFF. For the CDR3, the DNA is TGTGCCAGCAGCTCCTACCCGCTAGGACAGTTACTCAATGAGCAGTTCTTC.

This chain links TRBV5-1 with TRBJ1-6; the D is unclear. The germline gives CDR1 SGHRS, CDR2 YFSETQ. CDR3 length: 15 residues. Trimming took off 1 base at V and 6 bases at J, with 11 bases between the two ends. CDR3 region: CASSLFREGNSPLHF. DNA of the CDR3: TGCGCCAGCAGCTTGTTCCGTGAGGGTAATTCACCCCTCCACTTT. The variable domain in full, with the rest retrieved from reference TRBV5-1 and TRBJ1-6, is KAGVTQTPRYLIKTRGQQVTLSCSPISGHRSVSWYQQTPGQGLQFLFEYFSETQRNKGNFPGRFSGRQFSNSRSEMNVSTLELGDSALYLCASSLFREGNSPLHFGNGTRLTVT.

This chain connects TRBV5-1 to TRBJ2-5, with D perhaps matching TRBD1 (6 bases). The J call may be incorrect, as the DNA end agrees better with TRBJ2-7. This CDR3 has 14 residues. Per germline, CDR1 SGHRS and CDR2 YFSETQ. The CDR3 loop is CASSLDRADYEQYF. DNA for the CDR3: TGCGCCAGCAGCTTGGACAGGGCCGACTACGAGCAGTACTTC.